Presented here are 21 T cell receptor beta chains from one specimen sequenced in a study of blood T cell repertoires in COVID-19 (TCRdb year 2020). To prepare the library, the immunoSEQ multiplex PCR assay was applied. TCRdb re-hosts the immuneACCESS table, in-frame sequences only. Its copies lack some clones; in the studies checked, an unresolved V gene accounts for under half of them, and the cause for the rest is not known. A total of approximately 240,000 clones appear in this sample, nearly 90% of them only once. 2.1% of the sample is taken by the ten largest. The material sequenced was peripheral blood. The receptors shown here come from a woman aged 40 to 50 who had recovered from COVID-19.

The CDR3 DNA is TGTGCCAGCAGCCGGTACATTGACACCGGGGAGCTGTTTTTT. Amino acids: CASSRYIDTGELFF. The chain combines TRBV14 with TRBJ2-2; D call uncertain. The CDR3 covers 14 residues. Germline V lookup: CDR1 SGHDN, CDR2 FVKESK. The V gene lost 4 bases and the J gene lost 3 bases, with 9 bases spanning the gap.

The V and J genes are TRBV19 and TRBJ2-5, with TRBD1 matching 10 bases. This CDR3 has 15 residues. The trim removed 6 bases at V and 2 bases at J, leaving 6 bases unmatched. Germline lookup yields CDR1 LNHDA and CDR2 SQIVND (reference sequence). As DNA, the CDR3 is TGTGCCAGTAGCACGGGACAGGGGTTTCAAGAGACCCAGTACTTC. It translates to CASSTGQGFQETQYF.

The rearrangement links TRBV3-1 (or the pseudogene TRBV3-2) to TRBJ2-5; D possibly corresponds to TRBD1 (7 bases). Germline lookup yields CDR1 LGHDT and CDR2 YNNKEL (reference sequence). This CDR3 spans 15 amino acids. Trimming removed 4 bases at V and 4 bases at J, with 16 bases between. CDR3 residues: CASSPLGQGGETQYF. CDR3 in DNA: TGTGCCAGCAGCCCCCTCGGCCAGGGGGGAGAGACCCAGTACTTC.

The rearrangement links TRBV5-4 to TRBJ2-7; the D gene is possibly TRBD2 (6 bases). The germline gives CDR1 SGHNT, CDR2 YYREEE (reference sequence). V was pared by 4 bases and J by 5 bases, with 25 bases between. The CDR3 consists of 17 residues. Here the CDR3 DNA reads TGTGCCAGCAGCCGCCGACCAGGTGGCGGGGAACCTGACGAGCAGTACTTC. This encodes CASSRRPGGGEPDEQYF.

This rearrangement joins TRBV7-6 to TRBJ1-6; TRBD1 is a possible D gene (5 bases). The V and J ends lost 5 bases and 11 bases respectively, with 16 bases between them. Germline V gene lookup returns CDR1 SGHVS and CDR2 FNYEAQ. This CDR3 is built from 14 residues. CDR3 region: CASSDGGVKPPLHF. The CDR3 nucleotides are TGTGCCAGCAGCGACGGGGGAGTTAAACCACCCCTCCACTTT.

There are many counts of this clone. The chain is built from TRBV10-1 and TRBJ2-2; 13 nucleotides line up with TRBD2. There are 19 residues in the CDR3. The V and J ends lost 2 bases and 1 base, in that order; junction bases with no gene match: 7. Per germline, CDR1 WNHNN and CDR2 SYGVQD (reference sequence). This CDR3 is CASSEPPGLAGQNTGELFF. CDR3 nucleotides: TGCGCCAGCAGTGAGCCCCCGGGACTAGCGGGACAGAACACCGGGGAGCTGTTTTTT.

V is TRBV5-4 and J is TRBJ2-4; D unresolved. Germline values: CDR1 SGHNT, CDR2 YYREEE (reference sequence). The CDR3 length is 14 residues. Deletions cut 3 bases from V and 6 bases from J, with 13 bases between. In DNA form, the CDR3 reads TGTGCCAGCAGCTCCCGTGGGCCCCTAAACATTCAGTACTTC. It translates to CASSSRGPLNIQYF.

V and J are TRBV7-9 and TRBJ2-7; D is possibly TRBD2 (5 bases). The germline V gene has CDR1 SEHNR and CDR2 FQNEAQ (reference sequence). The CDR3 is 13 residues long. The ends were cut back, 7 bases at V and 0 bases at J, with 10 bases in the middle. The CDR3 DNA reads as TGTGCCAGCACCCGGACTGACTCCTACGAGCAGTACTTC. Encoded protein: CASTRTDSYEQYF. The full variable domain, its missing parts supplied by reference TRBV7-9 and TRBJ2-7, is DTGVSQNPRHKITKRGQNVTFRCDPISEHNRLYWYRQTLGQGPEFLTYFQNEAQLEKSRLLSDRFSAERPKGSFSTLEIQRTEQGDSAMYLCASTRTDSYEQYFGPGTRLTVT.

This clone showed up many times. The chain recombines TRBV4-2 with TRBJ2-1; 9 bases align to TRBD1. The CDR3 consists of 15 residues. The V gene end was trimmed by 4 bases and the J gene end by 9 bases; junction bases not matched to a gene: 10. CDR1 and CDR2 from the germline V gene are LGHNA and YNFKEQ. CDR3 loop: CASSPPGQGPPEQFF. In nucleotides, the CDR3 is TGTGCCAGCAGCCCACCGGGACAGGGCCCACCTGAGCAGTTCTTC.

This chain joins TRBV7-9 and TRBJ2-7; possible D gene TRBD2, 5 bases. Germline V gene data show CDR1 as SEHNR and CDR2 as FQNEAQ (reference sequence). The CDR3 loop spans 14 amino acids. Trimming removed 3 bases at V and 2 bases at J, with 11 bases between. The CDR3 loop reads CASSFPGDTYEQYF. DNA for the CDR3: TGTGCCAGCAGCTTCCCCGGGGATACCTACGAGCAGTACTTC.

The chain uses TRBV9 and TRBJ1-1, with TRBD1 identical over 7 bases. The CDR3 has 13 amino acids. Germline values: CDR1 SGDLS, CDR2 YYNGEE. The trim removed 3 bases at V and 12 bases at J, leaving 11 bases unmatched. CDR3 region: CASSDRQGGLTFF. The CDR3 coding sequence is TGTGCCAGCAGCGACCGGCAGGGGGGATTGACTTTCTTT.

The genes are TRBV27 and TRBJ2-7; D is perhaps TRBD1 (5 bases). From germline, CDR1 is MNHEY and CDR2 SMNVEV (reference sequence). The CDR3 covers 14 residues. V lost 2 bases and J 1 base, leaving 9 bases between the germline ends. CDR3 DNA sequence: TGTGCCAGCAGTTTAGCAGGGTTGTCCTACGAGCAGTACTTC. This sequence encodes CASSLAGLSYEQYF.

The CDR3 bases are TGCGCCAGCAGCCAAGATTCAGGGGCACATCAGCCCCAGCATTTT. Its translation is CASSQDSGAHQPQHF. The V call is TRBV4-3, the J call TRBJ1-5; weak D call: TRBD1 (6 bases). With 0 bases removed from V and 5 bases from J, the gap between germline ends came to 11 bases. Germline CDR1 reads LGHNA; CDR2 reads YSLEER. This CDR3 region has 15 residues.

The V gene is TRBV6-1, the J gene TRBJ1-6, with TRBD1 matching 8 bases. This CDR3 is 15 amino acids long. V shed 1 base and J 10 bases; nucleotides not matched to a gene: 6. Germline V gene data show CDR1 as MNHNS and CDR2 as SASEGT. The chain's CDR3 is CASSEGTGIFSPLHF. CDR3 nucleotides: TGTGCCAGCAGTGAAGGGACAGGGATTTTCTCACCCCTCCACTTT.

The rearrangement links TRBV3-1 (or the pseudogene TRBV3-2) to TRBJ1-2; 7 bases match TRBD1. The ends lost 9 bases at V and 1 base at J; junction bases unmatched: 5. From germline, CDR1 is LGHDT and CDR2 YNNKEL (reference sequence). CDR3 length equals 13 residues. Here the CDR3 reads CARAQGDNYGYTF. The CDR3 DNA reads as TGTGCCAGGGCCCAGGGGGATAACTATGGCTACACCTTC.

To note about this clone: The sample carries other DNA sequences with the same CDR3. CDR3 bases: TGTGCCAGCAGCCCCCGGGACACCTCCTACGAGCAGTACTTC. This gives the protein CASSPRDTSYEQYF. The chain joins TRBV7-9 to TRBJ2-7; maybe TRBD1 (6 bases). The germline V gene encodes CDR1 SEHNR and CDR2 FQNEAQ (reference sequence). The length of the CDR3 is 14 residues. With 5 bases removed from V and 0 bases from J, the gap between germline ends came to 11 bases.

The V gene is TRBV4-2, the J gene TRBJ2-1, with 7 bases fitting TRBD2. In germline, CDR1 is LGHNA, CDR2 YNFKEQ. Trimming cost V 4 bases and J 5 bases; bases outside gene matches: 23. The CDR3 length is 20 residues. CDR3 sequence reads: CASSPLGASGQGLGNNEQFF. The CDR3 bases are TGTGCCAGCAGCCCACTCGGGGCTAGCGGCCAAGGTTTAGGCAACAATGAGCAGTTCTTC.

CDR3 DNA sequence: TGTGCCAGCAGCTTAGTGATAGGGGGATACAATGAGCAGTTCTTC. Translated: CASSLVIGGYNEQFF. The rearrangement uses TRBV7-2 and TRBJ2-1; TRBD1 might be the D (6 bases). There are 15 residues in the CDR3. Trimming took 1 base from V and 4 from J, leaving 11 bases between them. Looked up from germline, CDR1 is SGHTA and CDR2 is FQGNSA.

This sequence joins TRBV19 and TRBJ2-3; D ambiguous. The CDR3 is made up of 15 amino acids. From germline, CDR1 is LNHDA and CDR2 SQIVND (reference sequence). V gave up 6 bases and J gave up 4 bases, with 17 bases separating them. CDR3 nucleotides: TGTGCCAGTAGCGATCGGTTTGGGCTCGCAGATACGCAGTATTTT. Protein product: CASSDRFGLADTQYF.

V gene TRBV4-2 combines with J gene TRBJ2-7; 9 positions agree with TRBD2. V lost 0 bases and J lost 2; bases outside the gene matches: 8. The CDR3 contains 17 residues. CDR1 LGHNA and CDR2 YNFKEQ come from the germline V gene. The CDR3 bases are TGTGCCAGCAGCCAAGAAAACCCCACTAGCGGGCCCTACGAGCAGTACTTC. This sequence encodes CASSQENPTSGPYEQYF.

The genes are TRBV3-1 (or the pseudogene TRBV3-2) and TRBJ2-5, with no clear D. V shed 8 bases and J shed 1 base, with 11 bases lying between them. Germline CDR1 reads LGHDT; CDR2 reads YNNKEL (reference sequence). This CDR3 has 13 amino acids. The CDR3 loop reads CASAESGQETQYF. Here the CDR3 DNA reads TGTGCCAGCGCCGAATCGGGCCAAGAGACCCAGTACTTC.